The 8 T cell receptor beta chains listed next were all sequenced from one sample in a study of cytomegalovirus exposure and HLA in healthy donors. Both 60 Vbeta primers and 13 Jbeta primers went into the PCR. The protocol was immunoSEQ multiplex PCR, while the TCRdb copy is restricted to in-frame clones and leaves out a portion. The sample holds more than 60,000 clones. The sample comprised PBMCs. Receptor source: a boy aged 5 to 17 in good health and CMV-seronegative.

According to its frequency, this clone is medium-sized. The rearrangement links TRBV27 to TRBJ2-1; 9 bases are shared with TRBD1. V shed 8 bases, J shed 8 bases, and the junction held 16 bases outside the gene matches. The CDR3 loop spans 16 amino acids. Germline loops: CDR1 MNHEY, CDR2 SMNVEV (reference sequence). CDR3: CASPTTGTGLGHEQFF. CDR3 sequence (DNA): TGTGCCAGCCCAACGACCGGGACAGGGCTCGGTCATGAGCAGTTCTTC.

Here the CDR3 DNA reads TGTGCCAGCACTTTGACAGGGGGCGGGGATGGCTACACCTTC. This codes for CASTLTGGGDGYTF. The chain joins TRBV6-5 to TRBJ1-2, with 10 bases matching TRBD1. The CDR3 is 14 amino acids. Germline trimming cut 7 bases from V and 6 bases from J; bases unmatched to any gene: 8. CDR1 is MNHEY and CDR2 is SVGAGI in the germline V gene.

This chain uses TRBV10-1 with TRBJ2-2, with 7 bases lining up with TRBD2. This CDR3 has 14 amino acids. Germline V gives CDR1 WNHNN, CDR2 SYGVQD (reference sequence). V was pared by 7 bases and J by 1 base, with 3 bases of the junction left unmatched. CDR3 DNA: TGCGCCAGCAATGGGGAGGGGAACACCGGGGAGCTGTTTTTT. It is translated as CASNGEGNTGELFF.

The V and J genes are TRBV28 and TRBJ2-1; 11 bases are a match to TRBD2. The CDR3 runs 21 residues. Germline CDR1 MDHEN, CDR2 SYDVKM. V shed 8 bases, J shed 7 bases, and the junction held 28 bases outside the gene matches. The chain's CDR3 is CASGGASGRHAKSNLWNEQFF. The CDR3 DNA is TGTGCCAGCGGTGGGGCTAGCGGGAGGCACGCAAAGTCGAACCTCTGGAATGAGCAGTTCTTC.

The V call is TRBV18, the J call TRBJ1-4; D is unclear. The CDR3 consists of 15 residues. The germline CDR1 and CDR2 sequences are KGHSH and LQKENI. With 0 bases removed from V and 6 bases from J, the gap between germline ends came to 11 bases. DNA of the CDR3: TGTGCCAGCTCACCACCTTCGGGGTACCATGAAAAACTGTTTTTT. Translated, it gives CASSPPSGYHEKLFF.

The chain couples TRBV7-6 to TRBJ1-2, with 8 bases lining up with TRBD1. This CDR3 comprises 14 residues. From germline, CDR1 is SGHVS and CDR2 FNYEAQ. V trimming: 1 base; J trimming: 8 bases; junction bases outside the gene matches: 6. The CDR3 region has the DNA TGTGCCAGCAGCTTAGGGACAGGGAGTTACGGCTACACCTTC. It translates to CASSLGTGSYGYTF.

The chain combines TRBV5-6 with TRBJ2-1, with 7 bases that match TRBD1. CDR1 and CDR2 (germline): SGHDT, YYEEEE. Unmatched junction bases numbered 8, after V lost 4 bases and J lost 4 bases. CDR3 length: 15 amino acids. The CDR3 region is CASSPPGQMYNEQFF. CDR3 bases: TGTGCCAGCAGCCCGCCGGGACAGATGTACAATGAGCAGTTCTTC. The entire variable domain, with the rest obtained from reference TRBV5-6 and TRBJ2-1, is as follows: DAGVTQSPTHLIKTRGQQVTLRCSPKSGHDTVSWYQQALGQGPQFIFQYYEEEERQRGNFPDRFSGHQFPNYSSELNVNALLLGDSALYLCASSPPGQMYNEQFFGPGTRLTVL.

The chain carries TRBV5-6 and TRBJ2-3; 7 bases are a match to TRBD2. The germline V gene has CDR1 SGHDT and CDR2 YYEEEE. J was trimmed by 3 bases and V by 2 bases; bases with no gene match: 6. The CDR3 totals 15 residues. CDR3 region: CASSFSASGTDTQYF. In nucleotides, the CDR3 is TGTGCCAGCAGCTTTTCGGCTAGCGGAACAGATACGCAGTATTTT. Based on the CDR3 plus reference TRBV5-6 and TRBJ2-3, the full variable domain is DAGVTQSPTHLIKTRGQQVTLRCSPKSGHDTVSWYQQALGQGPQFIFQYYEEEERQRGNFPDRFSGHQFPNYSSELNVNALLLGDSALYLCASSFSASGTDTQYFGPGTRLTVL.